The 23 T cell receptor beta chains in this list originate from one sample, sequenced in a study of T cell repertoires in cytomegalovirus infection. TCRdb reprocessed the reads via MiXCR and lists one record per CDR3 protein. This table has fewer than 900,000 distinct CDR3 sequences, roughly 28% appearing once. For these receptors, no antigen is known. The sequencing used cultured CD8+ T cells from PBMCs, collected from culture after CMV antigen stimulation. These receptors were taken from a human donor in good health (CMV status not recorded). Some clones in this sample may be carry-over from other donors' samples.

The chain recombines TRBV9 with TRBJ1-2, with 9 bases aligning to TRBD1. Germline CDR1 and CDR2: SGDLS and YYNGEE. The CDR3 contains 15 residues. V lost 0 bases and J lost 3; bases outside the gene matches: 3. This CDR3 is CASSVAGQGDYGYTF. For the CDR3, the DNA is TGTGCCAGCAGCGTAGCGGGACAGGGAGACTATGGCTACACCTTC.

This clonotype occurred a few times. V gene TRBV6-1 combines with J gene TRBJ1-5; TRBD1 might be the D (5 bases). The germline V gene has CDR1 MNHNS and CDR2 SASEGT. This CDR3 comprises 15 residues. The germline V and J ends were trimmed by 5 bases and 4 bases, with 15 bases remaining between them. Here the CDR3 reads CASSQTGGLNQPQHF. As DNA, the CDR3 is TGTGCCAGCAGTCAAACGGGGGGTTTAAATCAGCCCCAGCATTTT.

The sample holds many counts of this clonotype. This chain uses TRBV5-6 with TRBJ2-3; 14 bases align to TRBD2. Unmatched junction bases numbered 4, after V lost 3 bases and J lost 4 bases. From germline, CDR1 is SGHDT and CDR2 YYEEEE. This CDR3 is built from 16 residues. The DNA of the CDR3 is TGTGCCAGCAGCTCGGGGACTAGCGGGAGCGCAGATACGCAGTATTTT. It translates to CASSSGTSGSADTQYF.

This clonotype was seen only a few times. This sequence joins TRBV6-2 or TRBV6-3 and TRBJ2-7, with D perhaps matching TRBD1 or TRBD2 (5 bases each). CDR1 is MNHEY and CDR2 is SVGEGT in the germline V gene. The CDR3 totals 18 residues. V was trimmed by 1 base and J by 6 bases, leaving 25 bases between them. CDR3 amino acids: CASSYLGHGALVEGEQYV. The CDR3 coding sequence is TGTGCCAGCAGTTACTTGGGCCACGGGGCCCTAGTAGAGGGCGAGCAGTACGTC.

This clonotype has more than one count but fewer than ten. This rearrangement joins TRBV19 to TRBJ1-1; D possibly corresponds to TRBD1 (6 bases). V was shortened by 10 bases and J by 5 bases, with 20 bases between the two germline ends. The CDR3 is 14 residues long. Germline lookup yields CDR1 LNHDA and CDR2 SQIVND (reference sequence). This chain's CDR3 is CATNWGRGATEAFF. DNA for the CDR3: TGTGCCACCAACTGGGGACGGGGGGCGACTGAAGCTTTCTTT.

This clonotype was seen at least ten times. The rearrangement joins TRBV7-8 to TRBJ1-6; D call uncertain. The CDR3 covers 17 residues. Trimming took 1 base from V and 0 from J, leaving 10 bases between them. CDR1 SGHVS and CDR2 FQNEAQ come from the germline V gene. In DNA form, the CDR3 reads TGTGCCAGCAGCTTAGGCGAACACGACTCCTATAATTCACCCCTCCACTTT. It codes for CASSLGEHDSYNSPLHF. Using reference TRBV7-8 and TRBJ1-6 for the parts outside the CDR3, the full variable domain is GAGVSQSPRYKVAKRGQDVALRCDPISGHVSLFWYQQALGQGPEFLTYFQNEAQLDKSGLPSDRFFAERPEGSVSTLKIQRTQQEDSAVYLCASSLGEHDSYNSPLHFGNGTRLTVT.

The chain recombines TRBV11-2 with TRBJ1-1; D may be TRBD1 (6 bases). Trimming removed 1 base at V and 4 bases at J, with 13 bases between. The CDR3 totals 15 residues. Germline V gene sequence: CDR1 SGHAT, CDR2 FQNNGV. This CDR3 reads CASSLGAGVLTEAFF. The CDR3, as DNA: TGTGCCAGCAGCTTAGGGGCAGGGGTCCTCACTGAAGCTTTCTTT.

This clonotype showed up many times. CDR3 in amino acids: CASSGVNPYNEQFF. The CDR3 DNA reads as TGTGCCAGCAGCGGGGTTAATCCCTACAATGAGCAGTTCTTC. V and J are TRBV6-1 and TRBJ2-1, with D perhaps TRBD2 (5 bases). The CDR3 contains 14 residues. Trimming cost V 6 bases and J 2 bases, with 11 bases left between them. Germline V gene data show CDR1 as MNHNS and CDR2 as SASEGT.

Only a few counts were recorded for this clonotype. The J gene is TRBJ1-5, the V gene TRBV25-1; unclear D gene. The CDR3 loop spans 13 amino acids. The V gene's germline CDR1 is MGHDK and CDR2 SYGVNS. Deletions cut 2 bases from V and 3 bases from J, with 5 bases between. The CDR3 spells CASSEDYNQPQHF. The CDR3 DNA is TGTGCCAGCAGTGAAGACTACAATCAGCCCCAGCATTTT.

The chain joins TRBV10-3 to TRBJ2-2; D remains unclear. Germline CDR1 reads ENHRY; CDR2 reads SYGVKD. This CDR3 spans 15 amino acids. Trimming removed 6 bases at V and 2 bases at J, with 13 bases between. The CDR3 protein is CAIRPTDTNTGELFF. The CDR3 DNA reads TGTGCCATCAGACCGACCGACACAAACACCGGGGAGCTGTTTTTT.

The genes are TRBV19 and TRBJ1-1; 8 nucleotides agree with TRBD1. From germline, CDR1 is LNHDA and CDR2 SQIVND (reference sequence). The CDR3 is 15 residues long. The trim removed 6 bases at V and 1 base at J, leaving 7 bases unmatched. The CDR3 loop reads CASRLPGQENTEAFF. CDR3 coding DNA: TGTGCCAGTAGATTACCGGGACAGGAGAACACTGAAGCTTTCTTT.

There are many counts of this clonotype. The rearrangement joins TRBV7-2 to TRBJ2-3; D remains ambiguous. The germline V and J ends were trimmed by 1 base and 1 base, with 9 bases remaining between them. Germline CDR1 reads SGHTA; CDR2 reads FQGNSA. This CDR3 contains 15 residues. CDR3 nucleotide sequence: TGTGCCAGCAGCTTAGGTGCCTTCGGCACAGATACGCAGTATTTT. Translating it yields CASSLGAFGTDTQYF.

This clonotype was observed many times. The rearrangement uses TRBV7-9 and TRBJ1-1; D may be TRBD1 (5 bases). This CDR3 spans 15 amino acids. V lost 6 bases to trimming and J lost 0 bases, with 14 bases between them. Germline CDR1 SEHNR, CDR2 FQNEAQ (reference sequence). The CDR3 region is CASSPVTAMNTEAFF. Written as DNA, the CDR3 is TGTGCCAGCAGTCCGGTGACAGCGATGAACACTGAAGCTTTCTTT.

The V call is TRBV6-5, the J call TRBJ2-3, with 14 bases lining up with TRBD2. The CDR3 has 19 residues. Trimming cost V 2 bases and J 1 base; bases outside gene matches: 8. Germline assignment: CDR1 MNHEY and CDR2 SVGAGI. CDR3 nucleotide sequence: TGTGCCAGCAGTTACCTAAGACTAGCGGGGGGGCCAGGCACAGATACGCAGTATTTT. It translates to CASSYLRLAGGPGTDTQYF.

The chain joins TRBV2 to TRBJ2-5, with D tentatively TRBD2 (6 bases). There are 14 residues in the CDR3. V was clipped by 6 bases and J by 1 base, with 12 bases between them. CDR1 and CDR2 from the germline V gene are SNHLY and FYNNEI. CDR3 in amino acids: CASRPPGVQETQYF. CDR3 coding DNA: TGTGCCAGCAGACCCCCGGGAGTCCAAGAGACCCAGTACTTC.

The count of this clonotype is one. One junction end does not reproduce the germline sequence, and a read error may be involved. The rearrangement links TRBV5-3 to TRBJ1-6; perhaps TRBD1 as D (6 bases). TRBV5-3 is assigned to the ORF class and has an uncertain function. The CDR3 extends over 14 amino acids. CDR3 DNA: TGTGCCAGCAGCTTGGGGGACACCGGTTCACCCCTCCACTTT. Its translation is CASSLGDTGSPLHF.

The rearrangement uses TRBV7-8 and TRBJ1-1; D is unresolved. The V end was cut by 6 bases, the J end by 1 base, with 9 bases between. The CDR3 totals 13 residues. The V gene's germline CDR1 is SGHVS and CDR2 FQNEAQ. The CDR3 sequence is CASRTNKNTEAFF. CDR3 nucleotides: TGTGCCAGCAGAACCAATAAGAACACTGAAGCTTTCTTT.

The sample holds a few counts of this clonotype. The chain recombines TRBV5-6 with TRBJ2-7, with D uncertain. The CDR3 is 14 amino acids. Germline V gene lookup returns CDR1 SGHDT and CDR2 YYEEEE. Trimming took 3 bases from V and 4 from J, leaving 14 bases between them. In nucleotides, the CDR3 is TGTGCCAGCAGCTACGGAACAGCTGATTACGAGCAGTACTTC. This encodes CASSYGTADYEQYF.

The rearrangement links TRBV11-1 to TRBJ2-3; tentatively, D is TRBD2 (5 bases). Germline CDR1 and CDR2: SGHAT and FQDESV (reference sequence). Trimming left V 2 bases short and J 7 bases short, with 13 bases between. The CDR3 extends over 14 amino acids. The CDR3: CASSLLAPGNTQYF. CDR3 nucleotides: TGTGCCAGCAGCTTATTGGCCCCGGGGAATACGCAGTATTTT.

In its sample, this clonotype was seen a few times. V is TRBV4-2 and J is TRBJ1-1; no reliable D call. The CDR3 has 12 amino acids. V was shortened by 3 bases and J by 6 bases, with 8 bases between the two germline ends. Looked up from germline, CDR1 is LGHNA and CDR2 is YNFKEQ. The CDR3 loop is CASSHLDAEAFF. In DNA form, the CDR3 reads TGTGCCAGCAGCCACCTGGACGCTGAAGCTTTCTTT.

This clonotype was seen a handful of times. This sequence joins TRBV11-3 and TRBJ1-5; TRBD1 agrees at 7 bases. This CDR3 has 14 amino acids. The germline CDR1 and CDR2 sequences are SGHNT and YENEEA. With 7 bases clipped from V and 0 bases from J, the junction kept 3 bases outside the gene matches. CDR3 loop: CASIGQVSNQPQHF. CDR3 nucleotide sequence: TGTGCCAGCATCGGACAGGTTAGCAATCAGCCCCAGCATTTT.

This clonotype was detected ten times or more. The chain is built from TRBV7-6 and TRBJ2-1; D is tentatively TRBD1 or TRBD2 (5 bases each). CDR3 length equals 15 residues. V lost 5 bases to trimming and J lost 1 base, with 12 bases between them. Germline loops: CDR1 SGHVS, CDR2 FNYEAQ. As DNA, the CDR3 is TGTGCCAGCAGCGTCGGGGCAGGATCCTACAATGAGCAGTTCTTC. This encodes CASSVGAGSYNEQFF.

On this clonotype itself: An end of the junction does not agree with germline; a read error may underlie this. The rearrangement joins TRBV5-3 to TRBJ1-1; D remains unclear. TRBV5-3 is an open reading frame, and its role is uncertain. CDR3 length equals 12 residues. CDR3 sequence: CASSLITREAFF. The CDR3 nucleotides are TGTGCCAGCAGCTTGATAACACGTGAAGCTTTCTTT.